The 27 T cell receptor beta chains below come from one sample, sequenced in a study of blood T cells in healthy people across ages. Sample-barcoded 5' priming and a J-beta primer mix drove a second PCR of roughly 7 to 11 cycles. TCRdb used MiXCR to reprocess the 5' RACE reads, holding one entry per CDR3 protein. This table holds 600,000 to 650,000 distinct CDR3 sequences, 58% found once. Specimen: blood. All receptors come from a man aged 55 to 70 in good health.

Points on this clonotype: Because the CDR3's place on the DNA is in doubt, the DNA is left out and the CDR3 is given as listed by TCRdb. The chain is built from TRBV21-1 and TRBJ1-2; the table's TRBD1 call for D was not verified on the DNA. TRBV21-1 is listed as a pseudogene. With termini counted, the CDR3 has 18 amino acids. The CDR3 protein is CASSKVGGGTSTPYGYTF.

The sample holds a few counts of this clonotype. The chain joins TRBV11-2 to TRBJ2-1, with D possibly matching TRBD1 (5 bases). The CDR3 has 18 amino acids. Trimming took 1 base from V and 0 from J, leaving 16 bases between them. CDR1 and CDR2 (germline): SGHAT, FQNNGV. CDR3 bases: TGTGCCAGCAGCTTAGGGTTCAGGCAGGGCAGCTCCTACAATGAGCAGTTCTTC. Translating gives CASSLGFRQGSSYNEQFF.

This clonotype has just a few counts. This CDR3 is CASSRLAQETQYF. The CDR3 region has the DNA TGTGCCAGCAGTAGACTAGCACAAGAGACCCAGTACTTC. The J gene is TRBJ2-5, the V gene TRBV28; 7 bases line up with TRBD2. The junction had 2 bases not matched to a gene; V was cut back by 5 bases and J by 2 bases. Germline CDR1 and CDR2: MDHEN and SYDVKM. The CDR3 covers 13 residues. Looking up the rest from reference TRBV28 and TRBJ2-5 gives the full variable domain: DVKVTQSSRYLVKRTGEKVFLECVQDMDHENMFWYRQDPGLGLRLIYFSYDVKMKEKGDIPEGYSVSREKKERFSLILESASTNQTSMYLCASSRLAQETQYFGPGTRLLVL.

A remark on this clonotype: The junction departs from germline at one end; a sequencing error may be responsible. The chain carries TRBV5-1 and TRBJ1-1; D is unresolved. Germline assignment: CDR1 SGHRS and CDR2 YFSETQ. The CDR3 runs 15 residues. The CDR3: CASSLAGERNSEAFF. CDR3 bases: TGCGCCAGCAGCTTGGCCGGGGAACGGAACTCTGAAGCTTTCTTT. Supplemented by reference TRBV5-1 and TRBJ1-1, the full variable domain reads KAGVTQTPRYLIKTRGQQVTLSCSPISGHRSVSWYQQTPGQGLQFLFEYFSETQRNKGNFPGRFSGRQFSNSRSEMNVSTLELGDSALYLCASSLAGERNSEAFFGQGTRLTVV.

The genes are TRBV6-4 and TRBJ2-3, with D unresolved. With 3 bases removed from V and 3 bases from J, the gap between germline ends came to 10 bases. The CDR3 extends over 14 amino acids. Germline CDR1 and CDR2: MRHNA and SNTAGT. CDR3 region: CASSDPLATDTQYF. In DNA form, the CDR3 reads TGTGCCAGCAGTGATCCACTTGCGACAGATACGCAGTATTTT.

The chain carries TRBV20-1 and TRBJ2-5; possibly TRBD2 for D (5 bases). Germline V gene lookup returns CDR1 DFQATT and CDR2 SNEGSKA (reference sequence). The V end was cut by 3 bases, the J end by 4 bases, with 21 bases between. This CDR3 spans 16 amino acids. CDR3 sequence (DNA): TGCAGTGCTAGGTCGTCCCATCTAGCCCAATCAGAGACCCAGTACTTC. Its protein is CSARSSHLAQSETQYF.

This chain connects TRBV9 to TRBJ1-1; D ambiguous. V gave up 3 bases and J gave up 1 base, with 10 bases separating them. There are 14 residues in the CDR3. Germline V gene data show CDR1 as SGDLS and CDR2 as YYNGEE. The CDR3 protein is CASSEGVTNTEAFF. CDR3 nucleotide sequence: TGTGCCAGCAGCGAGGGCGTTACGAACACTGAAGCTTTCTTT.

This clonotype was detected only a few times. This rearrangement joins TRBV20-1 to TRBJ2-7; D perhaps matches TRBD2 (6 bases). The end of the DNA aligns better with TRBJ2-5, so the J call may be wrong. This CDR3 region has 15 residues. Germline CDR1 DFQATT, CDR2 SNEGSKA (reference sequence). CDR3 amino acids: CSPWGEATLEETQYF. The CDR3 nucleotides read TGCAGTCCTTGGGGGGAGGCCACCCTGGAGGAGACCCAGTACTTC.

The chain is built from TRBV5-1 and TRBJ2-5, with TRBD1 matching 8 bases. There are 11 residues in the CDR3. V shed 3 bases, J shed 12 bases, and the junction held 4 bases outside the gene matches. Looked up from germline, CDR1 is SGHRS and CDR2 is YFSETQ. DNA of the CDR3: TGCGCCAGCAGCTCGGACAGGGTGGAGTACTTC. Residues: CASSSDRVEYF.

The chain carries TRBV28 and TRBJ2-2, with 8 bases matching TRBD2. V shed 5 bases, J shed 4 bases, and the junction held 15 bases outside the gene matches. The CDR3 sequence is 18 residues long. CDR1 and CDR2 (germline): MDHEN, SYDVKM. The CDR3 loop is CASSPRVGGVDSTGELFF. The CDR3 nucleotides are TGTGCCAGCAGTCCACGAGTCGGGGGGGTTGACAGCACCGGGGAGCTGTTTTTT.

The sample holds a few counts of this clonotype. V usage is TRBV11-2 and J usage is TRBJ1-5; D might be TRBD1 (5 bases). This CDR3 has 16 amino acids. V lost 5 bases and J 0 bases, leaving 14 bases between the germline ends. Per germline, CDR1 SGHAT and CDR2 FQNNGV. The CDR3 bases are TGTGCCAGCAGCCCTTCGACGGGGCTTAGCAATCAGCCCCAGCATTTT. Protein: CASSPSTGLSNQPQHF.

This clonotype was counted many times. The chain links TRBV5-1 to TRBJ2-1, with 8 bases lining up with TRBD2. The length of the CDR3 is 16 residues. Germline V CDR1 and CDR2: SGHRS, YFSETQ. J lost 3 bases, V lost 0 bases, and 5 bases had no gene match. CDR3 region: CASSLVGGGIYNEQFF. Here the CDR3 DNA reads TGCGCCAGCAGCTTGGTCGGCGGGGGGATCTACAATGAGCAGTTCTTC.

This chain links TRBV12-3 or TRBV12-4 with TRBJ1-1; no definite D call. Between the trimmed V and J ends, which lost 7 bases and 6 bases, there was a span of 9 bases. The CDR3 sequence is 11 residues long. The CDR3 DNA is TGTGCCAGCACCTTGGAATCTGAAGCTTTCTTT. Its protein is CASTLESEAFF.

The chain is built from TRBV6-5 and TRBJ2-7, with 9 bases identical to TRBD2. After removal of 2 bases from V and 3 bases from J, the junction contained 5 bases not matched to a gene. Germline assignment: CDR1 MNHEY and CDR2 SVGAGI. The CDR3 is made up of 15 amino acids. CDR3 in DNA: TGTGCCAGCAGTTACCGGCGGGGGGGCCACTACGAGCAGTACTTC. It translates to CASSYRRGGHYEQYF.

V is TRBV21-1 and J is TRBJ2-5; the listed D gene, TRBD2, was not tested against the DNA. TRBV21-1 is recorded as a pseudogene. The CDR3 consists of 15 residues. CDR3 coding DNA: TGTGCCAGCAGCAAAGGGACTAGCGGGAAAGAGACCCAGTACTTC. Translating it yields CASSKGTSGKETQYF.

The chain joins TRBV20-1 to TRBJ2-7, with TRBD2 identical over 8 bases. Germline V CDR1 and CDR2: DFQATT, SNEGSKA (reference sequence). This CDR3 region has 13 residues. J lost 5 bases, V lost 6 bases, and 9 bases had no gene match. This chain's CDR3 is CSAHRGGLNEQYF. The CDR3 bases are TGCAGTGCCCACCGGGGGGGGCTTAACGAGCAGTACTTC.

The chain joins TRBV10-3 to TRBJ2-7; D perhaps matches TRBD1 (6 bases). V shed 0 bases and J shed 0 bases, with 9 bases lying between them. This CDR3 has 15 residues. Germline assignment: CDR1 ENHRY and CDR2 SYGVKD. The CDR3 sequence: CAISESRRGSYEQYF. The CDR3 bases are TGTGCCATCAGTGAGTCGCGCAGGGGCTCCTACGAGCAGTACTTC.

V is TRBV7-2 and J is TRBJ2-7, with 7 bases matching TRBD1. Germline CDR1 is SGHTA and CDR2 is FQGNSA. V was pared by 4 bases and J by 5 bases, with 8 bases of the junction left unmatched. This CDR3 has 14 amino acids. The CDR3 bases are TGTGCCAGCAGCTACAGGGGTAGTTCCGACGAGCAGTACTTC. Encoded protein: CASSYRGSSDEQYF.

V is TRBV3-1 and J is TRBJ2-3; TRBD2 matches at 7 bases. The junction had 7 bases not matched to a gene; V was cut back by 4 bases and J by 0 bases. This CDR3 is built from 16 residues. CDR1 is LGHDT and CDR2 is YNNKEL in the germline V gene (reference sequence). CDR3 nucleotide sequence: TGTGCCAGCAGCCGAATACCGGGACTAAGCACAGATACGCAGTATTTT. It yields the protein CASSRIPGLSTDTQYF.

The genes are TRBV11-2 and TRBJ1-2; no reliable D call. Germline assignment: CDR1 SGHAT and CDR2 FQNNGV. This CDR3 has 16 residues. V gave up 1 base and J gave up 7 bases, with 19 bases separating them. In DNA form, the CDR3 reads TGTGCCAGCAGCTTAGGCCCGGGGAGGGCTGAGACTGGCTACACCTTC. This sequence encodes CASSLGPGRAETGYTF.

The V call is TRBV6-2 or TRBV6-3, the J call TRBJ2-7; the D call may be TRBD1 or TRBD2 (5 bases each). V gave up 5 bases and J gave up 7 bases, with 21 bases separating them. In germline, CDR1 is MNHEY, CDR2 SVGEGT. This CDR3 spans 15 amino acids. The CDR3, as DNA: TGTGCCAGCAGTAATTTGAGGGGCCAGATGGGGGAGCAGTACTTC. Translation gives CASSNLRGQMGEQYF.

The chain recombines TRBV6-1 with TRBJ2-7; possibly TRBD2 for D (6 bases). The CDR3 contains 11 residues. Germline values: CDR1 MNHNS, CDR2 SASEGT. V was clipped by 8 bases and J by 10 bases, with 15 bases between them. The DNA for the CDR3 is TGTGCCAGCGGGGAGGTCGGCGCCCAGTACTTC. Amino acids: CASGEVGAQYF.

This clonotype showed up just a few times. This chain connects TRBV7-7 to TRBJ2-5; tentatively, D is TRBD1 or TRBD2 (5 bases each). Per germline, CDR1 SSHAT and CDR2 FNYEAQ (reference sequence). CDR3 length: 14 residues. Deletions cut 5 bases from V and 5 bases from J, with 15 bases between. CDR3 DNA: TGTGCCAGCAGCCGACAACTAGGGGCGGAGACCCAGTACTTC. It translates to CASSRQLGAETQYF.

This clonotype came up many times. The rearrangement links TRBV11-2 to TRBJ1-2; D unclear. This CDR3 has 15 residues. Germline V gene data show CDR1 as SGHAT and CDR2 as FQNNGV. With 1 base removed from V and 7 bases from J, the gap between germline ends came to 16 bases. CDR3 sequence reads: CASSLGAQDSRGYTF. The DNA for the CDR3 is TGTGCCAGCAGCTTAGGGGCCCAGGATAGCCGTGGCTACACCTTC.

This clonotype was observed a few times. This chain joins TRBV7-2 and TRBJ2-7, with D unresolved. Germline CDR1 reads SGHTA; CDR2 reads FQGNSA. This CDR3 contains 14 residues. The germline V and J ends were trimmed by 2 bases and 0 bases, with 8 bases remaining between them. In DNA form, the CDR3 reads TGTGCCAGCAGCTTACAGGCCTCCTCCTACGAGCAGTACTTC. Its translation is CASSLQASSYEQYF.

The gene calls are TRBV20-1 and TRBJ2-1; 9 bases agree with TRBD2. This CDR3 is built from 17 residues. The V segment lost 5 bases and the J segment 9 bases; nucleotides outside the gene matches: 20. CDR1 DFQATT and CDR2 SNEGSKA come from the germline V gene (reference sequence). CDR3 sequence: CSAGSLAGTSRDVEQFF. The CDR3 bases are TGCAGTGCTGGTTCGCTAGCGGGGACCTCGAGGGATGTTGAGCAGTTCTTC.

The V gene is TRBV11-2, the J gene TRBJ2-5; TRBD2 matches at 7 bases. Germline CDR1 reads SGHAT; CDR2 reads FQNNGV. This CDR3 has 13 residues. Germline trimming cut 4 bases from V and 4 bases from J; bases unmatched to any gene: 3. In DNA, the CDR3 is TGTGCCAGCAGCTACGGGGGGACAGAGACCCAGTACTTC. Translating gives CASSYGGTETQYF.